One sample yielded the 10 T cell receptor beta chains listed below, sequenced in a study of blood T cell repertoires in COVID-19. Profiling relied on immunoSEQ multiplex PCR, and the TCRdb table lists in-frame clones only, not all of them. This repertoire shows 230,000 or so clones, approximately 82% found once; its top ten account for roughly 1.4%. Material: peripheral blood. The receptors here all came from a woman aged 40 to 49 who had recovered from COVID-19.

V usage is TRBV12-3 or TRBV12-4 and J usage is TRBJ2-5; 9 positions agree with TRBD1. The CDR3 has 13 amino acids. The V and J ends lost 6 bases and 5 bases, in that order; junction bases with no gene match: 4. CDR3 DNA: TGTGCCAGCAGCGGACAGGGGTGGGAGACCCAGTACTTC. This gives the protein CASSGQGWETQYF.

This sequence joins TRBV30 and TRBJ1-6; D possibly corresponds to TRBD1 (5 bases). In germline, CDR1 is GTSNPN, CDR2 SVGIG (reference sequence). This CDR3 has 14 residues. With 0 bases removed from V and 10 bases from J, the gap between germline ends came to 13 bases. The CDR3 is CAWSVNSGYSPLHF. In DNA, the CDR3 is TGTGCCTGGAGTGTAAACTCAGGGTACTCACCCCTCCACTTT.

V is TRBV15 and J is TRBJ1-6; 7 bases map to TRBD1. This CDR3 is 19 amino acids long. Germline CDR1 and CDR2: LNHNV and YYDKDF (reference sequence). Trimming removed 0 bases from V and 4 bases from J; junction bases left unmatched: 12. The chain's CDR3 is CATSRDLPADREYNSPLHF. The CDR3 DNA follows: TGTGCCACCAGCAGAGATCTCCCCGCCGACAGGGAATATAATTCACCCCTCCACTTT.

The V and J genes are TRBV29-1 and TRBJ1-5; TRBD1 is a possible D gene (6 bases). Germline CDR1 reads SQVTM; CDR2 reads ANQGSEA. CDR3 length: 14 residues. Trimming took off 4 bases at V and 5 bases at J, with 15 bases between the two ends. CDR3 protein: CSVAITGRDQPQHF. CDR3 nucleotide sequence: TGCAGCGTTGCGATCACAGGGAGGGATCAGCCCCAGCATTTT.

The CDR3 is CASSPRTSGGQETQYF. The CDR3 bases are TGTGCCAGCAGCCCGCGGACTAGCGGGGGGCAAGAGACCCAGTACTTC. The V and J genes are TRBV3-1 (or the pseudogene TRBV3-2) and TRBJ2-5, with TRBD2 matching 14 bases. Trimming took 4 bases from V and 2 from J; bases not matched to a gene: 3. CDR1 and CDR2 from the germline V gene are LGHDT and YNNKEL (reference sequence). The CDR3 is 16 amino acids.

The chain is built from TRBV5-1 and TRBJ2-7; 8 nucleotides match TRBD1. Germline CDR1 reads SGHRS; CDR2 reads YFSETQ. V was pared by 4 bases and J by 2 bases, with 8 bases of the junction left unmatched. The CDR3 totals 15 residues. The DNA for the CDR3 is TGCGCCAGCAGCCGGGCGACAGGGGACACCTACGAGCAGTACTTC. Translating gives CASSRATGDTYEQYF.

This clone showed up just once. This sequence joins TRBV6-5 and TRBJ1-2; the D gene is possibly TRBD1 (6 bases). Trimming took 2 bases from V and 6 from J, leaving 7 bases between them. This CDR3 region has 12 residues. The V gene's germline CDR1 is MNHEY and CDR2 SVGAGI. As DNA, the CDR3 is TGTGCCAGCAGTTACGCAGGGGATGGCTACACCTTC. Its translation: CASSYAGDGYTF.

In DNA form, the CDR3 reads TGTGCCAGCCGACTAGCGGGGGGTAAAGATACGCAGTATTTT. Translation gives CASRLAGGKDTQYF. The chain has TRBV28 and TRBJ2-3; 13 nucleotides match TRBD2. The junction had 4 bases not matched to a gene; V was cut back by 8 bases and J by 5 bases. CDR1 and CDR2 from the germline V gene are MDHEN and SYDVKM. CDR3 length: 14 residues.

J is TRBJ2-2 and V is TRBV28, with 9 bases lining up with TRBD1. CDR3 length equals 16 residues. V lost 3 bases, J lost 1 base, and 3 bases stayed unmatched. Germline values: CDR1 MDHEN, CDR2 SYDVKM. Here the CDR3 reads CASSFEGQGNTGELFF. CDR3 nucleotides: TGTGCCAGCAGTTTTGAGGGACAGGGGAACACCGGGGAGCTGTTTTTT.

The table lists this clone with a count of one. CDR3: CASSYAVTDTQYF. The CDR3 DNA sequence: TGTGCCAGCAGCTATGCGGTAACAGATACGCAGTATTTT. The gene calls are TRBV28 and TRBJ2-3, with D unclear. The germline gives CDR1 MDHEN, CDR2 SYDVKM. V lost 6 bases to trimming and J lost 3 bases, with 10 bases between them. There are 13 residues in the CDR3.